This is a list of T cell receptor beta chains from one sample in a study of T cells in Graves' hyperthyroidism and ophthalmopathy. MiXCR was run by TCRdb on the multiplex PCR reads, yielding one entry per CDR3 protein. Found here are approximately 420,000 distinct CDR3 sequences, roughly 15% of them singletons; the top ten hold less than 6.5%. Sequenced sample: blood. The receptors originated from a woman younger than 30 with Graves' hyperthyroidism. Both conserved end residues are part of each CDR3. Each record gives: J gene, clone size, V gene, D gene, CDR3 DNA, CDR3 protein. A D gene is named only where the DNA matches it firmly. Size is stated for part of the rows, as once, few or many counts, or as a class when the clone is expanded.

TRBJ1-2 | many | TRBV28 | - | TGTGCCAGCAGTTATCCCTCTGGCAGAAACTATGGCTACACCTTC | CASSYPSGRNYGYTF
TRBJ1-2 | - | TRBV20-1 | - | TGCAGTGGGGCACAGGGACACTATGGCTACACCTTC | CSGAQGHYGYTF
TRBJ1-2 | few | TRBV2 | TRBD1 | TGTGCCAGCAGGGATACAGGGGGCAGCTATGGCTACACCTTC | CASRDTGGSYGYTF
TRBJ2-7 | - | TRBV28 | TRBD1 | TGTGCCAGCAGAGACACCGGGACAGCCTCCAACGAGCAGTACTTC | CASRDTGTASNEQYF
TRBJ2-7 | many | TRBV27 | TRBD2 | TGTGCCAGCAGTAGGGACTACTTATACGAGCAGTACTTC | CASSRDYLYEQYF
TRBJ2-3 | many | TRBV27 | TRBD1 | TGTGCCAGCAGTGTGACAGGGATAATCTCAGATACGCAGTATTTT | CASSVTGIISDTQYF
TRBJ2-1 | - | TRBV14 | TRBD2 | TGTGCCAGCAGCCACTTTCGGGAGGGCCGGAATGAGCAGTTCTTC | CASSHFREGRNEQFF
TRBJ2-1 | - | TRBV7-9 | TRBD2 | TGTGCCAGCAGCTTAGAAAGCGGGAGGGCCAATGAGCAGTTCTTC | CASSLESGRANEQFF
TRBJ1-4 | many | TRBV18 | - | TGTGCCAGCTCACCAACAGGGACAACTAATGAAAAACTGTTTTTT | CASSPTGTTNEKLFF
TRBJ1-1 | many | TRBV2 | - | TGTGCCAGCAGCCGGGTCTTGAACACTGAAGCTTTCTTT | CASSRVLNTEAFF
TRBJ2-7 | few | TRBV5-5 | TRBD1 | TGTGCCAGCAGCTCCGGACAGGGGAGAGCGTTCGGGAACGAGCAGTACTTC | CASSSGQGRAFGNEQYF
TRBJ2-7 | many | TRBV27 | - | TGTGCCAGCAGTCCTCGGACAGACACCTACGAGCAGTACTTC | CASSPRTDTYEQYF
TRBJ2-2 | - | TRBV6-1 | TRBD2 | TGTGCCAGCAGGGGACTAGCGTCCGGGGAGCTGTTTTTT | CASRGLASGELFF
TRBJ2-7 | many | TRBV6-5 | TRBD1 | TGTGCCAGCAGTTACGATCAACCGGGACAGGGGGCCTACGAGCAGTACTTC | CASSYDQPGQGAYEQYF
TRBJ2-1 | many | TRBV6-2/TRBV6-3 | - | TGTGCCAGCAGTTACTCGTCGGTGGGCTCCTACAATGAGCAGTTCTTC | CASSYSSVGSYNEQFF
TRBJ1-2 | few | TRBV29-1 | - | TGCAGCGTTGAAGAGGGGAGAACAGGCGACTATGGCTACACCTTC | CSVEEGRTGDYGYTF
TRBJ1-1 | many | TRBV12-3/TRBV12-4 | - | TGTGCCAGCAGTTTCTTAGGTGAAGCTTTCTTT | CASSFLGEAFF
TRBJ1-1 | many | TRBV9 | - | TGTGCCAGCAGCGCCCAGGGACAGAACACTGAAGCTTTCTTT | CASSAQGQNTEAFF
TRBJ2-5 | few | TRBV27 | TRBD2 | TGTGCCAGCAGTTTTAGCGGGAGGACGGAGACCCAGTACTTC | CASSFSGRTETQYF
TRBJ2-5 | - | TRBV3-1 | - | TGTGCCAGCAGCCAAGCGCGAGGTCTTGGGGGAGAGACCCAGTACTTC | CASSQARGLGGETQYF
TRBJ1-2 | many | TRBV28 | TRBD1 | TGTGCCACTCGACGTGGACAGGGGGCATTTGGCTACACCTTC | CATRRGQGAFGYTF
TRBJ2-7 | many | TRBV27 | TRBD2 | TGTGCCAGCAGTTTAAGCGGGAGCTCCTACGAGCAGTACTTC | CASSLSGSSYEQYF
TRBJ1-2 | - | TRBV6-1 | TRBD1 | TGTGCCAGCAGTCAAGACAGGGATGCTGGCTACACCTTC | CASSQDRDAGYTF
TRBJ2-7 | many | TRBV4-2 | TRBD2 | TGTGCCAGCAGCCAAGCAAGCGGGAGCGTGGACGAGCAGTACTTC | CASSQASGSVDEQYF
TRBJ2-1 | many | TRBV6-1 | TRBD2 | TGTGCCAGCAGGCCAGGGACTAGCGTCGCCAATGAGCAGTTCTTC | CASRPGTSVANEQFF
TRBJ1-2 | few | TRBV24-1 | - | TGTGCCACCAGTCACAATAGGACCGCCAGGGGCTACACCTTC | CATSHNRTARGYTF
TRBJ1-6 | many | TRBV20-1 | - | TGCAGTGCTAGACGCAGGGAGGCCCTCAATTCACCCCTCCACTTT | CSARRREALNSPLHF
TRBJ1-1 | - | TRBV7-9 | - | TGTGCCAGCAGCTTAGAATGGGGGCAGGGGAGCACTGAAGCTTTCTTT | CASSLEWGQGSTEAFF
TRBJ2-1 | - | TRBV6-1 | - | TGTGCCAGCAGTGAAAAGTTAGGGGGGGGAGAATGGGACAATGAGCAGTTCTTC | CASSEKLGGGEWDNEQFF
TRBJ1-1 | many | TRBV5-1 | - | TGCGCCAGCAGCGCAGCTAGCCTGGACACTGAAGCTTTCTTT | CASSAASLDTEAFF
TRBJ1-2 | few | TRBV6-2/TRBV6-3 | - | TGTGCCAGCAGGCCCGCCCGGACAGAGAGCGAATATGGCTACACCTTC | CASRPARTESEYGYTF
TRBJ2-2 | many | TRBV11-3 | TRBD2 | TGTGCCAGCAGCCCGGGGACTAGCGGGAGGAGGAACACCGGGGAGCTGTTTTTT | CASSPGTSGRRNTGELFF
TRBJ2-3 | many | TRBV28 | TRBD2 | TGTGCCAGCCTAAGAGCCCTAGCGGGAACAGATACGCAGTATTTT | CASLRALAGTDTQYF
TRBJ2-3 | many | TRBV12-3/TRBV12-4 | - | TGTGCCAGCAGTCCTACAGGGAGCACAGATACGCAGTATTTT | CASSPTGSTDTQYF
TRBJ2-1 | few | TRBV27 | - | TGTGCCAGCAGTTCCCGGCGGGGTCCCCCGGGTGAGCAGTTCTTC | CASSSRRGPPGEQFF
TRBJ2-7 | many | TRBV10-3 | - | TGTGCCATCAACGGCAAGGGGGAGAGGGCCTACGAGCAGTACTTC | CAINGKGERAYEQYF
TRBJ1-4 | - | TRBV4-1 | - | TGCGCCAGCAGCCAAGATCGCCCGGGAGAAAAACTGTTTTTT | CASSQDRPGEKLFF
TRBJ1-4 | - | TRBV19 | - | TGTGCCAGTAGTACCGGTACTCATGAAAAACTGTTTTTT | CASSTGTHEKLFF
TRBJ1-3 | few | TRBV5-1 | TRBD1 | TGCGCCAGCAGCTCGGGACAGAGAACGTTCTCTGGAAACACCATATATTTT | CASSSGQRTFSGNTIYF
TRBJ1-5 | - | TRBV5-1 | - | TGTGCCAGCAGCTCAGGGCAGGAGAATCAGCCCCAGCATTTT | CASSSGQENQPQHF
TRBJ2-2 | few | TRBV7-3 | - | TGTGCCAGCAGCCCCCCGGGGAGGAACACCGGGGAGCTGTTTTTT | CASSPPGRNTGELFF
TRBJ2-7 | many | TRBV2 | - | TGTGCCAGCAGTGAACAGGACAGCCCCAACCGTTACGAGCAGTACTTC | CASSEQDSPNRYEQYF
TRBJ2-2 | many | TRBV12-3/TRBV12-4 | - | TGTGCCAGCAGTTTTTCGCGAGCCGGGGAGCTGTTTTTT | CASSFSRAGELFF
TRBJ1-2 | many | TRBV12-3/TRBV12-4 | - | TGTGCCAGCAGCCCAACAGGCGTACCAGGGACCTTC | CASSPTGVPGTF
TRBJ2-1 | many | TRBV7-2 | TRBD2 | TGTGCCAGCAGCTTAGTAGCTAGCGGGAGGAACAATGAGCAGTTCTTC | CASSLVASGRNNEQFF
TRBJ1-3 | few | TRBV19 | TRBD1 | TGTGCCAGTAGTGCACAGGGGGCGCGAGGAAACACCATATATTTT | CASSAQGARGNTIYF
TRBJ2-3 | - | TRBV29-1 | TRBD1 | TGCAGCGTCCTCGACAGGGGGCTGGCAGATACGCAGTATTTT | CSVLDRGLADTQYF